The T cell receptor beta chain under discussion was sequenced for a study of T cells in Graves' hyperthyroidism and ophthalmopathy. Study context: Peripheral blood was secured at the point of initial diagnosis, before any treatment. Study conclusions and caveats: Most clonotypes that expanded in the thyroid above 0.001 also showed up in blood.

With respect to this clonotype: Its antigen is unidentified.

TCR beta CDR3 regions were amplified from RNA. HTBI primers were the set used in a first-round RT-PCR of the TCR CDR3. TCRdb fed the multiplex PCR reads into MiXCR, producing one record per CDR3 protein. Of about half a million distinct CDR3 sequences in the sample, approximately 20% were seen once. The study included ophthalmopathy patients with Clinical Activity Score at least 3, NOSPECS grade at least 4 and duration under 3 months. Using 10 ml of fresh peripheral blood, PBMCs were prepared. This receptor was identified in a man aged 35 to 55 with Graves' ophthalmopathy. Sequencing input: blood.

Written as DNA, the CDR3 is TGTGCCAGCAGGGCAACGGGACAGAACACTGAAGCTTTCTTT. Translation gives CASRATGQNTEAFF. This sequence joins TRBV12-3 or TRBV12-4 and TRBJ1-1, with D perhaps matching TRBD1 (6 bases). With 6 bases removed from V and 1 base from J, the gap between germline ends came to 12 bases. The CDR3 totals 14 residues.